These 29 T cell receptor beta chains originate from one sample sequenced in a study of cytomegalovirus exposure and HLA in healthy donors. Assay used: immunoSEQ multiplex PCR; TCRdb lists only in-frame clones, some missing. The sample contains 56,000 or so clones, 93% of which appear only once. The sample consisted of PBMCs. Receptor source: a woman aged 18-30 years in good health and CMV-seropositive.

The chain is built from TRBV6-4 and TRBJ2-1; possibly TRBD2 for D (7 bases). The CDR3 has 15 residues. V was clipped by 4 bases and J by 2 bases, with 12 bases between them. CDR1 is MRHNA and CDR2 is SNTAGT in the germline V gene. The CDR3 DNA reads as TGTGCCAGCAGTGTGGCGGGGGCAACCTACAATGAGCAGTTCTTC. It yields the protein CASSVAGATYNEQFF.

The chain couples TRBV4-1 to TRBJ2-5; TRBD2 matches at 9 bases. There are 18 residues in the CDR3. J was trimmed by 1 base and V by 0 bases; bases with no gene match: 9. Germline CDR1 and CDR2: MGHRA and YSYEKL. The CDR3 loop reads CASSQDVPWRGGQETQYF. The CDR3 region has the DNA TGCGCCAGCAGCCAAGACGTCCCGTGGCGGGGGGGCCAAGAGACCCAGTACTTC.

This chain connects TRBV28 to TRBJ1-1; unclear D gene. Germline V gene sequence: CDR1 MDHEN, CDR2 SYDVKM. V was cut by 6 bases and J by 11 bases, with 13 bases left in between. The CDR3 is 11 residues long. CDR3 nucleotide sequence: TGTGCCAGCAGGACCCCCGGGGTGGCTTTCTTT. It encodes CASRTPGVAFF.

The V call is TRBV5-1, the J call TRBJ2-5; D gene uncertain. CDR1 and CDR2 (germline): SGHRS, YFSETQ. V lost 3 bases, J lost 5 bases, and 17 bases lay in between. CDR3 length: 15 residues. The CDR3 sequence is CASSYDSSPGETQYF. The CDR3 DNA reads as TGCGCCAGCAGCTACGATTCCTCACCCGGGGAGACCCAGTACTTC.

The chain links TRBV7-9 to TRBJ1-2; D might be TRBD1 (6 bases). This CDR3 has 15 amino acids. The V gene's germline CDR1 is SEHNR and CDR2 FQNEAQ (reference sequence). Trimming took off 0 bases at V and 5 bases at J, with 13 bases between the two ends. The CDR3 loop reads CASSLALGALYGYTF. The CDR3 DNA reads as TGTGCCAGCAGCTTAGCCTTGGGGGCCTTATATGGCTACACCTTC.

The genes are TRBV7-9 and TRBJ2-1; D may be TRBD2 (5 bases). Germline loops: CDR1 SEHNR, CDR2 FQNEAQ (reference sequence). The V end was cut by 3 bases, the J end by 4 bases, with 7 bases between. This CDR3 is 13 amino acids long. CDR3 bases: TGTGCCAGCAGCTTTGGCGGGTACAATGAGCAGTTCTTC. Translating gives CASSFGGYNEQFF.

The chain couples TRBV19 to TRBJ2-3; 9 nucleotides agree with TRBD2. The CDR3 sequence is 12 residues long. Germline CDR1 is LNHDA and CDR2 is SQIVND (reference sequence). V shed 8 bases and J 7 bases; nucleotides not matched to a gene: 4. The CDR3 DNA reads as TGTGCCAGTGCGGGGGGGGCTTATACGCAGTATTTT. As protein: CASAGGAYTQYF.

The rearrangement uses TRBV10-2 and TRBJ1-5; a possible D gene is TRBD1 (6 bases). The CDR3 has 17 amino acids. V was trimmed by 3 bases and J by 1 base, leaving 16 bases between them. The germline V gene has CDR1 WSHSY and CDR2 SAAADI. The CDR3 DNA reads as TGCGCCAGCAGTGATAAGTCTACAGGGCGAAGCAATCAGCCCCAGCATTTT. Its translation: CASSDKSTGRSNQPQHF.

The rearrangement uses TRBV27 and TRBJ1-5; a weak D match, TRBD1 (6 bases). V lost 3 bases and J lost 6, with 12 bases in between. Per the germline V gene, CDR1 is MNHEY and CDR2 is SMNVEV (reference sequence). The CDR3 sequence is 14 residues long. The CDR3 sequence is CASSFQGMGQPQHF. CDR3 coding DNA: TGTGCCAGCAGTTTCCAGGGGATGGGTCAGCCCCAGCATTTT.

This chain's CDR3 is CASSLTQLAGRTDTQYF. Written as DNA, the CDR3 is TGTGCCAGCAGCTTAACGCAACTAGCGGGGCGCACAGATACGCAGTATTTT. This sequence joins TRBV7-2 and TRBJ2-3; TRBD2 matches 10 bases. CDR1 is SGHTA and CDR2 is FQGNSA in the germline V gene. The ends lost 2 bases at V and 1 base at J; junction bases unmatched: 6. This CDR3 has 17 amino acids.

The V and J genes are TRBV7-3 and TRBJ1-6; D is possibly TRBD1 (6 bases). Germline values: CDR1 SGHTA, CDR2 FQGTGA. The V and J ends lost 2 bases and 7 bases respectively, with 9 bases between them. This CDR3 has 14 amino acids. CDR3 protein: CASSLGQPNSPLHF. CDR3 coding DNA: TGTGCCAGCAGCTTAGGACAGCCAAATTCACCCCTCCACTTT. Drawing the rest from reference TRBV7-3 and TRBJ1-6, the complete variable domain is GAGVSQTPSNKVTEKGKYVELRCDPISGHTALYWYRQSLGQGPEFLIYFQGTGAADDSGLPNDRFFAVRPEGSVSTLKIQRTERGDSAVYLCASSLGQPNSPLHFGNGTRLTVT.

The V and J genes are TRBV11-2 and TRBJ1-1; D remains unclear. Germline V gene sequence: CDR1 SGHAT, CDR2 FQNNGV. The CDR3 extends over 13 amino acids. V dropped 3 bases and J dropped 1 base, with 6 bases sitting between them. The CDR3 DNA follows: TGTGCCAGCAGCTTCCCAGGGAACACTGAAGCTTTCTTT. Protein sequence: CASSFPGNTEAFF.

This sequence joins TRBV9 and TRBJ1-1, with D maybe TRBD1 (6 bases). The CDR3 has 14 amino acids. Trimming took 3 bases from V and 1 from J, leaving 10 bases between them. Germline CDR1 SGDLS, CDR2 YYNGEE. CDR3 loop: CASSGNRENTEAFF. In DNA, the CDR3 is TGTGCCAGCAGCGGAAACAGGGAGAACACTGAAGCTTTCTTT.

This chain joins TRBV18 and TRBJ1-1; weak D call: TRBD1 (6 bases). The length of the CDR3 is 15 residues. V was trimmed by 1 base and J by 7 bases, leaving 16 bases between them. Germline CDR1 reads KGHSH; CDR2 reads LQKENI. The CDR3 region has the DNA TGTGCCAGCTCACCACTATCAGGGACAATCGTTGAAGCTTTCTTT. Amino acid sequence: CASSPLSGTIVEAFF.

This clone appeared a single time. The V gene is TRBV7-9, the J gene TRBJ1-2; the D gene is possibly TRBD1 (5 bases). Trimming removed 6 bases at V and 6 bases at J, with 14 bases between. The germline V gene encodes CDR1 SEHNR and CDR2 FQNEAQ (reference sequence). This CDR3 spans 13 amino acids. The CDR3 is CASSPGPGDGYTF. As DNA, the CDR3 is TGTGCCAGCAGTCCCGGGCCGGGGGATGGCTACACCTTC.

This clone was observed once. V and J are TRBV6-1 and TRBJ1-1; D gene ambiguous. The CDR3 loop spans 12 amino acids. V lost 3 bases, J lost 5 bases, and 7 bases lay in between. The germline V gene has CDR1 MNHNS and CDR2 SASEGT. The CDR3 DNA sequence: TGTGCCAGCAGTGAGCGTTCGACTGAAGCTTTCTTT. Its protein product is CASSERSTEAFF.

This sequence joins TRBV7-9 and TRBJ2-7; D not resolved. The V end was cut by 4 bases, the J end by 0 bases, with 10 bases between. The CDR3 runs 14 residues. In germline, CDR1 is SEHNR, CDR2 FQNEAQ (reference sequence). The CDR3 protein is CASSSTFSSYEQYF. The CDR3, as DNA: TGTGCCAGCAGCTCGACATTTAGCTCCTACGAGCAGTACTTC.

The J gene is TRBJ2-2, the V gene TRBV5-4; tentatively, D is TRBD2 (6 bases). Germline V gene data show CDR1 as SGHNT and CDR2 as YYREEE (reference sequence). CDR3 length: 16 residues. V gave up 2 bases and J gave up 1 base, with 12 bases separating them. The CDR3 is CASSFGLALNTGELFF. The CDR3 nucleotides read TGTGCCAGCAGCTTTGGTCTAGCGTTGAACACCGGGGAGCTGTTTTTT.

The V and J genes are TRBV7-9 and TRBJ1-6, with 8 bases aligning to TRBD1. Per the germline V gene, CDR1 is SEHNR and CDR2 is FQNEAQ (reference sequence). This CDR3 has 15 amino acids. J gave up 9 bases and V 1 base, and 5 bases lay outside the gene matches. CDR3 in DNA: TGTGCCAGCAGCTTAGGACAGGGGCGAACTTCACCCCTCCACTTT. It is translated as CASSLGQGRTSPLHF.

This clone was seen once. CDR3 amino acids: CASMQGASEKLFF. In DNA form, the CDR3 reads TGTGCCAGCATGCAGGGCGCGAGTGAAAAACTGTTTTTT. The chain combines TRBV6-5 with TRBJ1-4, with a possible D match to TRBD1 (5 bases). The CDR3 runs to 13 residues. Germline CDR1 MNHEY, CDR2 SVGAGI. The V gene lost 7 bases and the J gene lost 7 bases, with 13 bases spanning the gap.

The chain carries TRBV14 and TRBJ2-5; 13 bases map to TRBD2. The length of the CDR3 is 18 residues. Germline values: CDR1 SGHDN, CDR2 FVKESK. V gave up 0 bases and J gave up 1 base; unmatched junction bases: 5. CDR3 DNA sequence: TGTGCCAGCAGCCAAGATACGGGACTAGCGGGGCGCCAAGAGACCCAGTACTTC. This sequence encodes CASSQDTGLAGRQETQYF.

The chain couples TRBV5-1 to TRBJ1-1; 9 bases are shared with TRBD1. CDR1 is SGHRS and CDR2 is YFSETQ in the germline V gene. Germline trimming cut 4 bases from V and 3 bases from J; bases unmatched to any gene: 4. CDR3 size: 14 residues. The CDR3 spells CASSRRQGDTEAFF. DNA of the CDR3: TGCGCCAGCAGCCGAAGACAGGGGGACACTGAAGCTTTCTTT.

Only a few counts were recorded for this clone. The CDR3 spells CASSDAGSNYGYTF. The CDR3 DNA reads as TGTGCCAGCAGTGACGCAGGGTCCAACTATGGCTACACCTTC. The chain is built from TRBV2 and TRBJ1-2, with D possibly matching TRBD1 (5 bases). V was clipped by 3 bases and J by 2 bases, with 10 bases between them. Germline CDR1 reads SNHLY; CDR2 reads FYNNEI. CDR3 size: 14 residues.

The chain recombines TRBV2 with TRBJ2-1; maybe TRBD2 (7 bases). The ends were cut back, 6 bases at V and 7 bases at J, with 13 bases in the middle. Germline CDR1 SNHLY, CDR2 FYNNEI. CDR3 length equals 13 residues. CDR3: CASRRGGGNEQFF. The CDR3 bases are TGTGCCAGCAGAAGAGGGGGGGGGAATGAGCAGTTCTTC. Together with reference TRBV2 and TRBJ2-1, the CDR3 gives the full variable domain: EPEVTQTPSHQVTQMGQEVILRCVPISNHLYFYWYRQILGQKVEFLVSFYNNEISEKSEIFDDQFSVERPDGSNFTLKIRSTKLEDSAMYFCASRRGGGNEQFFGPGTRLTVL.

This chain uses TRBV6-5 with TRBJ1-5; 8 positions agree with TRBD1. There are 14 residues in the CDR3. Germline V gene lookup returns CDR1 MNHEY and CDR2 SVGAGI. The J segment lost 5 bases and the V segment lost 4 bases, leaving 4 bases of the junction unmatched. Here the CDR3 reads CASSSTGGDQPQHF. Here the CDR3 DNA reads TGTGCCAGCAGTTCAACAGGGGGTGATCAGCCCCAGCATTTT.

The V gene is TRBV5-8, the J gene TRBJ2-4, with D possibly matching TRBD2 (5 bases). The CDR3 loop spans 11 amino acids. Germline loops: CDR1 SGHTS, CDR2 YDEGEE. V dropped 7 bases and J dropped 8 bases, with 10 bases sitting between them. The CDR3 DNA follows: TGTGCCAGCCATACCGGGGACATTCAGTACTTC. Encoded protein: CASHTGDIQYF. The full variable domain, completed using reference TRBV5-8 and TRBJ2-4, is EAGVTQSPTHLIKTRGQQATLRCSPISGHTSVYWYQQALGLGLQFLLWYDEGEERNRGNFPPRFSGRQFPNYSSELNVNALELEDSALYLCASHTGDIQYFGAGTRLSVL.

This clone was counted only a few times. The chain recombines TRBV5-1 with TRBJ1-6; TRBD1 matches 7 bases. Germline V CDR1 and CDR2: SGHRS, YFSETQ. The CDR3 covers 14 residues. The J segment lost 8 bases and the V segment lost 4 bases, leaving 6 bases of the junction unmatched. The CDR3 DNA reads TGCGCCAGCAGCGCGGGACAGACCCATTCACCCCTCCACTTT. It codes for CASSAGQTHSPLHF.

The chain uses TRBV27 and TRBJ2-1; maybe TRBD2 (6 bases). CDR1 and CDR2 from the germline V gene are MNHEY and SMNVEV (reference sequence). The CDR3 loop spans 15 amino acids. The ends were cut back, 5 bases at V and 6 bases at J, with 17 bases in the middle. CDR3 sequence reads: CASSTRRESSNEQFF. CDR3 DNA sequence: TGTGCCAGCAGTACCAGGAGGGAGTCTTCCAATGAGCAGTTCTTC.

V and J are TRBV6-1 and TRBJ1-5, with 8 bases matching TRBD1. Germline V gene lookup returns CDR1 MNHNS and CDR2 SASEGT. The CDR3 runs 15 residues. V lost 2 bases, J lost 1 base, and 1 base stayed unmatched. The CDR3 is CASSEQGASNQPQHF. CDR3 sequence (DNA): TGTGCCAGCAGTGAACAGGGGGCGAGCAATCAGCCCCAGCATTTT.